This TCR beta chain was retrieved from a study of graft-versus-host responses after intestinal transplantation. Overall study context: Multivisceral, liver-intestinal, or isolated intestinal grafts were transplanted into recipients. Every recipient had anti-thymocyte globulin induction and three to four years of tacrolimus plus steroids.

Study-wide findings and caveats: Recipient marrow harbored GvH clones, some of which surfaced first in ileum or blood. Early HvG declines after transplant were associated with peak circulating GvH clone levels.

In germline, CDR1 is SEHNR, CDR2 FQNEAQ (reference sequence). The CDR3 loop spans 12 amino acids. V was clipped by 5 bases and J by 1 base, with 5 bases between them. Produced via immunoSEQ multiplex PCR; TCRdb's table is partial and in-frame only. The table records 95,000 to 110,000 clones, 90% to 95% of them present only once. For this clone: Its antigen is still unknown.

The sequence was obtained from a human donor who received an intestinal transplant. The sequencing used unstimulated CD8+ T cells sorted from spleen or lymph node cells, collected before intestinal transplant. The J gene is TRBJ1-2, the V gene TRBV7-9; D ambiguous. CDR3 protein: CASSPINYGYTF. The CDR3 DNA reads TGTGCCAGCAGCCCGATTAACTATGGCTACACCTTC.